This TCR beta chain originates from a study of monozygotic twins with cystic fibrosis. This clone was seen just once. Germline CDR1 reads LGHNA; CDR2 reads YSLEER. The CDR3 is made up of 15 amino acids. The V gene end was trimmed by 4 bases and the J gene end by 7 bases; junction bases not matched to a gene: 8. Repertoires were generated with immunoSEQ multiplex PCR, while TCRdb's copy carries only in-frame clones and drops some. This table has around 34,000 clones, 92% appearing once. Specimen: blood. The TCR was taken from a girl aged 2-10 years with cystic fibrosis. V and J are TRBV4-3 and TRBJ2-2; 8 bases agree with TRBD1. The CDR3 DNA is TGCGCCAGCAGCCGAGGGACAGGTCGGATCGGGGAGCTGTTTTTT. Amino acids: CASSRGTGRIGELFF.